This T cell receptor beta chain emerged from a study of regulatory T cells in long-lasting Graves disease. Trimming left V 0 bases short and J 9 bases short, with 15 bases between. The CDR3 sequence is 14 residues long. CDR1 is DFQATT, CDR2 SNEGSKA, per germline (reference sequence). Time point meaning: newly diagnosed GD, antithyroid drugs for less than 3 months. Following extraction of RNA from PBMCs, that RNA was used to make the TCR library. With iRepertoire HTBI primers and Arm-PCR of CDR3 regions, TCR beta libraries were built. One entry per CDR3 protein results from TCRdb running MiXCR on the multiplex PCR reads. The sample shows approximately 560,000 distinct CDR3 sequences, about 16% of them seen only once. This clonotype has more than one count but fewer than ten. The antigen remains unidentified. Study conclusions and caveats: Persistent patients shared some 2,500 public clonotypes among themselves. Newly diagnosed patients shared fewer, at approximately 970. Gene preferences differed: TRBV28, TRBJ1-2, TRBJ2-5 in persistent cases.

These data were also reused for a study on T cells in Graves' hyperthyroidism and ophthalmopathy.

The sample here was peripheral blood mononuclear cells (PBMCs), taken at new diagnosis, from a patient treated with antithyroid drugs. The source of this sequence is a man younger than 30 with Graves disease. The chain has TRBV20-1 and TRBJ1-3; D perhaps matches TRBD1 (6 bases). The CDR3 DNA reads as TGCAGTGCTAGAGATCGAGCGGTGGGGGCCACCATATATTTT. Its protein is CSARDRAVGATIYF.